A single sample gave rise to the 10 T cell receptor beta chains below, sequenced in a study of blood T cell repertoires in COVID-19. The repertoire was sequenced with immunoSEQ multiplex PCR; TCRdb's copy has only in-frame clones and lacks some. This table holds 150,000 or so clones, more than 80% found once. Sequencing was performed on peripheral blood. These receptors came from a human donor with acute or convalescent COVID-19. The donor label of this sample is uncertain.

The CDR3 loop is CASRSSGGIYEQYF. For the CDR3, the DNA is TGTGCCAGCAGGTCTAGCGGGGGAATCTACGAGCAGTACTTC. The chain recombines TRBV3-1 (or the pseudogene TRBV3-2) with TRBJ2-7; the match to TRBD2 covers 10 bases. Germline trimming cut 6 bases from V and 3 bases from J; bases unmatched to any gene: 5. CDR1 is LGHDT and CDR2 is YNNKEL in the germline V gene (reference sequence). The CDR3 loop spans 14 amino acids.

The rearrangement uses TRBV27 and TRBJ1-2; TRBD1 matches 7 bases. The CDR3 is 13 amino acids. The V segment lost 7 bases and the J segment 4 bases; nucleotides outside the gene matches: 6. Germline CDR1 and CDR2: MNHEY and SMNVEV (reference sequence). The CDR3 spells CASTSGQSYGYTF. The CDR3 DNA sequence: TGTGCCAGCACCTCGGGACAGTCCTATGGCTACACCTTC.

The chain uses TRBV10-3 and TRBJ1-5, with 10 bases identical to TRBD1. Germline lookup yields CDR1 ENHRY and CDR2 SYGVKD. V lost 5 bases and J lost 4; bases outside the gene matches: 2. The CDR3 consists of 14 residues. CDR3 in DNA: TGTGCCATCAGTCAGGACAGGGGGAATCAGCCCCAGCATTTT. It is translated as CAISQDRGNQPQHF.

The table lists this clone with a count of one. The chain joins TRBV11-2 to TRBJ2-2, with 10 bases aligning to TRBD2. The CDR3 contains 14 residues. V lost 6 bases to trimming and J lost 6 bases; unmatched junction nucleotides: 4. From germline, CDR1 is SGHAT and CDR2 FQNNGV. CDR3 protein: CASRSGLASGELFF. CDR3 bases: TGTGCCAGCAGATCGGGACTAGCGTCCGGGGAGCTGTTTTTT.

This clone was observed a few times. J is TRBJ1-1 and V is TRBV6-5, with 9 bases that match TRBD1. Germline trimming cut 5 bases from V and 5 bases from J; bases unmatched to any gene: 6. CDR1 is MNHEY, CDR2 SVGAGI, per germline. The CDR3 runs 14 residues. CDR3 bases: TGTGCCAGCAGTCCCACAGGGGGCCGGACTGAAGCTTTCTTT. It encodes CASSPTGGRTEAFF.

This chain uses TRBV20-1 with TRBJ2-3; 9 nucleotides agree with TRBD2. The CDR3 extends over 16 amino acids. Germline loops: CDR1 DFQATT, CDR2 SNEGSKA (reference sequence). V shed 3 bases, J shed 2 bases, and the junction held 9 bases outside the gene matches. In DNA form, the CDR3 reads TGCAGTGCTAGTGGTAGCGGGGGCCGGTACACAGATACGCAGTATTTT. It is translated as CSASGSGGRYTDTQYF.

The table lists this clone with a count of one. The rearrangement uses TRBV3-1 (or the pseudogene TRBV3-2) and TRBJ2-7; a weak D match, TRBD2 (6 bases). This CDR3 comprises 15 residues. CDR1 and CDR2 from the germline V gene are LGHDT and YNNKEL (reference sequence). The V end was cut by 8 bases, the J end by 5 bases, with 22 bases between. The CDR3 loop is CASSPGGDPSNEQYV. DNA of the CDR3: TGTGCCAGCTCCCCCGGAGGGGATCCATCCAACGAGCAGTACGTC.

V is TRBV11-2 and J is TRBJ1-4, with 9 bases that match TRBD1. Germline CDR1 and CDR2: SGHAT and FQNNGV. The V and J ends lost 0 bases and 8 bases, in that order; junction bases with no gene match: 4. This CDR3 is 15 amino acids long. The CDR3 nucleotides read TGTGCCAGCAGCTTAGATGGGACAGGGAGGGAAAAACTGTTTTTT. Translated, it gives CASSLDGTGREKLFF.

The genes are TRBV7-6 and TRBJ2-2, with a tentative D call TRBD2 (6 bases). In germline, CDR1 is SGHVS, CDR2 FNYEAQ. The CDR3 sequence is 16 residues long. Trimming stripped 6 bases from V and 1 base from J, with 15 bases between. CDR3 in amino acids: CASSPQTGVNTGELFF. CDR3 DNA: TGTGCCAGCAGTCCGCAAACGGGGGTGAACACCGGGGAGCTGTTTTTT.

The rearrangement uses TRBV30 and TRBJ1-2; TRBD1 aligns across 8 bases. V dropped 5 bases and J dropped 6; count of bases not matched to a gene: 8. The CDR3 contains 13 residues. Germline values: CDR1 GTSNPN, CDR2 SVGIG (reference sequence). CDR3 sequence: CAWSSTGVDGYTF. The CDR3 DNA reads as TGTGCCTGGTCCTCGACAGGGGTCGATGGCTACACCTTC. Full variable domain (missing parts from reference TRBV30 and TRBJ1-2): SQTIHQWPATLVQPVGSPLSLECTVEGTSNPNLYWYRQAAGRGLQLLFYSVGIGQISSEVPQNLSASRPQDRQFILSSKKLLLSDSGFYLCAWSSTGVDGYTFGSGTRLTVV.